These 15 T cell receptor beta chains were sequenced from one sample in a study of T cell responses to AZD1222 COVID-19 vaccine. TCRdb's copy holds only in-frame clones and misses some; the assay was immunoSEQ multiplex PCR. The repertoire holds 150,000 or so clones, with over 75% as singletons. The starting material was peripheral blood, obtained on day 0 of AZD1222 vaccination. These receptors were taken from an adult in good health.

This sequence joins TRBV7-6 and TRBJ2-5; weak D call: TRBD2 (5 bases). V was shortened by 2 bases and J by 1 base, with 8 bases between the two germline ends. The CDR3 is 14 residues long. Germline CDR1 reads SGHVS; CDR2 reads FNYEAQ. This CDR3 is CASSLQRRQETQYF. As DNA, the CDR3 is TGTGCCAGCAGCTTACAGCGGCGCCAAGAGACCCAGTACTTC.

The chain joins TRBV12-3 or TRBV12-4 to TRBJ2-5, with 9 bases that match TRBD1. This CDR3 is built from 12 residues. V trimming: 5 bases; J trimming: 5 bases; junction bases outside the gene matches: 0. CDR3 sequence (DNA): TGTGCCAGCAGTGACAGGGGGGAGACCCAGTACTTC. Protein sequence: CASSDRGETQYF.

The rearrangement links TRBV6-5 to TRBJ1-4; 8 bases match TRBD1. J gave up 6 bases and V 4 bases, and 10 bases lay outside the gene matches. This CDR3 is 16 amino acids long. Germline V gives CDR1 MNHEY, CDR2 SVGAGI. The chain's CDR3 is CASSWGQEAGDEKLFF. The CDR3 DNA sequence: TGTGCCAGCAGTTGGGGACAGGAGGCGGGTGATGAAAAACTGTTTTTT.

The rearrangement uses TRBV18 and TRBJ2-7; 9 bases are shared with TRBD1. The germline CDR1 and CDR2 sequences are KGHSH and LQKENI. Germline trimming cut 3 bases from V and 0 bases from J; bases unmatched to any gene: 9. The CDR3 runs to 17 residues. The CDR3 DNA sequence: TGTGCCAGCTCACCTTATTTGGGGACAGGGAGCTCCTACGAGCAGTACTTC. This codes for CASSPYLGTGSSYEQYF.

The genes are TRBV2 and TRBJ1-6; D gene uncertain. Germline CDR1 is SNHLY and CDR2 is FYNNEI. The CDR3 totals 14 residues. The germline V and J ends were trimmed by 3 bases and 9 bases, with 12 bases remaining between them. CDR3 region: CASSDRGWGSPLHF. CDR3 coding DNA: TGTGCCAGCAGTGACCGCGGTTGGGGTTCACCCCTCCACTTT.

A single count supports this clone. The chain employs TRBV10-3 and TRBJ1-1; maybe TRBD1 (6 bases). From germline, CDR1 is ENHRY and CDR2 SYGVKD. V was trimmed by 0 bases and J by 4 bases, leaving 15 bases between them. This CDR3 comprises 16 residues. CDR3 sequence: CAISESSVQGATEAFF. The CDR3 DNA sequence: TGTGCCATCAGTGAGTCGTCGGTACAGGGTGCCACTGAAGCTTTCTTT.

The chain carries TRBV9 and TRBJ1-2; tentatively, D is TRBD1 (6 bases). CDR3 size: 15 residues. V lost 2 bases, J lost 2 bases, and 13 bases lay in between. Germline loops: CDR1 SGDLS, CDR2 YYNGEE. The chain's CDR3 is CASSVGPGENYGYTF. The CDR3 nucleotides are TGTGCCAGCAGCGTCGGGCCAGGGGAAAACTATGGCTACACCTTC.

This sequence joins TRBV18 and TRBJ2-7; no firm D call. Trimming cost V 4 bases and J 5 bases, with 15 bases left between them. CDR3 length equals 14 residues. Germline V gene sequence: CDR1 KGHSH, CDR2 LQKENI. CDR3 loop: CASSRAVSFNEQYF. Written as DNA, the CDR3 is TGTGCCAGCTCACGGGCAGTAAGCTTTAACGAGCAGTACTTC.

V and J are TRBV5-1 and TRBJ1-3; weak D call: TRBD1 (6 bases). V was shortened by 4 bases and J by 0 bases, with 26 bases between the two germline ends. This CDR3 contains 20 residues. The germline gives CDR1 SGHRS, CDR2 YFSETQ. CDR3 loop: CASSRLSRNRDTSSGNTIYF. Here the CDR3 DNA reads TGCGCCAGCAGCCGCCTCTCTCGAAACAGGGATACCTCCTCTGGAAACACCATATATTTT.

This clone was recorded only once. V gene TRBV19 combines with J gene TRBJ1-6, with 7 bases matching TRBD1. Trimming cost V 5 bases and J 2 bases; bases outside gene matches: 3. The CDR3 runs to 15 residues. Germline lookup yields CDR1 LNHDA and CDR2 SQIVND (reference sequence). The CDR3 sequence: CASSDRDTYNSPLHF. The CDR3 DNA sequence: TGTGCCAGTAGTGACAGGGACACCTATAATTCACCCCTCCACTTT.

This clone has a single count. The rearrangement joins TRBV9 to TRBJ2-2, with a tentative D call TRBD2 (6 bases). In germline, CDR1 is SGDLS, CDR2 YYNGEE. The CDR3 sequence is 14 residues long. The V and J ends lost 3 bases and 7 bases respectively, with 13 bases between them. DNA of the CDR3: TGTGCCAGCAGCGGTAGCGGTGGGATCGGGGAGCTGTTTTTT. It encodes CASSGSGGIGELFF.

The V gene is TRBV28, the J gene TRBJ1-2; D not certain. Trimming cost V 5 bases and J 8 bases, with 9 bases left between them. CDR1 and CDR2 (germline): MDHEN, SYDVKM. The CDR3 totals 11 residues. CDR3 loop: CASSSPRGYTF. Here the CDR3 DNA reads TGTGCCAGCAGTAGCCCCCGCGGCTACACCTTC.

This rearrangement joins TRBV4-2 to TRBJ2-1, with 8 bases fitting TRBD1. J lost 1 base, V lost 5 bases, and 4 bases had no gene match. The CDR3 covers 15 residues. Per the germline V gene, CDR1 is LGHNA and CDR2 is YNFKEQ. CDR3 sequence reads: CASSDRQGSYNEQFF. The CDR3 DNA reads as TGTGCCAGCAGCGACCGACAGGGGTCCTACAATGAGCAGTTCTTC.

The gene calls are TRBV7-9 and TRBJ2-7, with 11 nucleotides matching TRBD2. Unmatched junction bases numbered 14, after V lost 3 bases and J lost 4 bases. CDR3 length: 18 residues. Germline V CDR1 and CDR2: SEHNR, FQNEAQ (reference sequence). As DNA, the CDR3 is TGTGCCAGCAGCTTCTATAGCGGGGGGGAATCCGCCTGGTACGAGCAGTACTTC. It translates to CASSFYSGGESAWYEQYF.

The gene calls are TRBV7-9 and TRBJ1-6; D unresolved. Germline V gene lookup returns CDR1 SEHNR and CDR2 FQNEAQ (reference sequence). Trimming cost V 5 bases and J 8 bases, with 19 bases left between them. The CDR3 is 16 amino acids. As DNA, the CDR3 is TGTGCCAGCAGCCCCGAGGGCCAGTTAGCTGATTCACCCCTCCACTTT. Translating gives CASSPEGQLADSPLHF.